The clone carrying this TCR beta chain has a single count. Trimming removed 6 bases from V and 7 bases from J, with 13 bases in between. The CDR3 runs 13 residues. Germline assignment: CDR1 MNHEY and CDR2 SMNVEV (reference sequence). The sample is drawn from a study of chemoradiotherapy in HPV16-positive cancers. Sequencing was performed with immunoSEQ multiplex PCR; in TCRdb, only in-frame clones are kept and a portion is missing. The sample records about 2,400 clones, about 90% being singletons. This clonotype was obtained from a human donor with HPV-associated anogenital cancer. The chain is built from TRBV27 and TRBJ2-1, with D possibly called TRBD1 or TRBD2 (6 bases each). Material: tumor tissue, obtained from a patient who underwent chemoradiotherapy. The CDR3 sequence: CASRPGALNEQFF. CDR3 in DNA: TGTGCCAGCAGGCCGGGGGCATTAAATGAGCAGTTCTTC.